Reported below is one T cell receptor (beta chain). Its antigen is as yet unknown. Sequencing was performed with immunoSEQ multiplex PCR; in TCRdb, only in-frame clones are kept and a portion is missing. This sample carries around 56,000 clones, approximately 80% of them seen once, and the ten largest clones take more than 1.4%. The data were obtained in a study of OX40 agonist ivuxolimab in advanced cancers. Findings and caveats of the study: With doses of 0.1-3.0 mg/kg, partial responders showed among the lowest clonal expansion. Not determined was the antigen specificity of the expanded peripheral T cells. CD4+ and CD8+ T cells in blood underwent clonal expansion by week 6 at 0.1 to 3.0 mg/kg.

This CDR3 has 12 amino acids. CDR1 LGHNA and CDR2 YSLEER come from the germline V gene. Deletions cut 5 bases from V and 9 bases from J, with 11 bases between. This chain joins TRBV4-3 and TRBJ2-1; D unresolved. The sample in question was CD4+ or CD8+ T cells sorted from blood, obtained in a trial of the OX40 agonist ivuxolimab. The TCR comes from an adult with an advanced solid tumor such as melanoma, head and neck, liver or kidney cancer. The DNA of the CDR3 is TGCGCCAGCAGCTTGACGGCAGGTGAGCAGTTCTTC. It encodes CASSLTAGEQFF.